Detailed here is one T cell receptor beta chain. This record comes from a study of cytomegalovirus exposure and HLA in healthy donors. The germline V gene encodes CDR1 SGHTA and CDR2 FQGTGA. The CDR3 is 16 residues long. V shed 3 bases, J shed 8 bases, and the junction held 8 bases outside the gene matches. PCR involved 60 Vbeta and 13 Jbeta primers. The protocol was immunoSEQ multiplex PCR, while the TCRdb copy is restricted to in-frame clones and leaves out a portion. This table holds 250,000 to 350,000 clones, under 80% found once. This TCR derives from a female donor in good health and CMV-seronegative. Material: PBMCs. The J gene is TRBJ2-1, the V gene TRBV7-3; 12 bases are shared with TRBD2. The CDR3 is CASSLSSGRARDEQFF. CDR3 coding DNA: TGTGCCAGCAGCTTGTCTAGCGGGAGGGCCAGGGATGAGCAGTTCTTC.